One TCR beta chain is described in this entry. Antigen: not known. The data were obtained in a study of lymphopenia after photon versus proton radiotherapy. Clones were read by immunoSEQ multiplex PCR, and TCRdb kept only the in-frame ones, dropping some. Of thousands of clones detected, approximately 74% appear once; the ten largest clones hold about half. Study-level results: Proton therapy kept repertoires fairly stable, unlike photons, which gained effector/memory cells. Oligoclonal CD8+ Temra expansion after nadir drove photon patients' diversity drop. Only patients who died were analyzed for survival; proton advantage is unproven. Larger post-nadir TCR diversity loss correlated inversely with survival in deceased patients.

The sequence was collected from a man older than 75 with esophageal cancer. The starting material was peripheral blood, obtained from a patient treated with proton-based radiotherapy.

The CDR3 nucleotides are TGCACCAGCAGCCAAGTCGGACAGGGGGAAAGCTCCTATAATTCACCCCTCCACTTT. Its translation: CTSSQVGQGESSYNSPLHF. The chain couples TRBV1 to TRBJ1-6; TRBD1 is the table's D call, not checked against the DNA. TRBV1 is classified as a pseudogene. This CDR3 has 19 amino acids.